This TCR beta chain was captured by sequencing in a study of blood T cell repertoires in COVID-19. J gave up 6 bases and V 2 bases, and 6 bases lay outside the gene matches. Germline CDR1 is GTSNPN and CDR2 is SVGIG (reference sequence). This CDR3 is built from 15 residues. In the source study's methods: For nucleated cells, counts were estimated from reference gene primer amplification. Sequencing was performed with immunoSEQ multiplex PCR; in TCRdb, only in-frame clones are kept and a portion is missing. V and J calls plus clone size are reproduced from that table; the DNA served to infer D and trimming. The sample lists about 440,000 clones; about 91% were seen once.

The sequenced sample was peripheral blood. This sequence was found in a woman between 50 and 59 years old with COVID-19, enrolled during active disease. The V call is TRBV30, the J call TRBJ2-1; 11 bases agree with TRBD1. As DNA, the CDR3 is TGTGCCTGGAGTCCTCCCGGGACAGGGGGCAATGAGCAGTTCTTC. Protein: CAWSPPGTGGNEQFF.